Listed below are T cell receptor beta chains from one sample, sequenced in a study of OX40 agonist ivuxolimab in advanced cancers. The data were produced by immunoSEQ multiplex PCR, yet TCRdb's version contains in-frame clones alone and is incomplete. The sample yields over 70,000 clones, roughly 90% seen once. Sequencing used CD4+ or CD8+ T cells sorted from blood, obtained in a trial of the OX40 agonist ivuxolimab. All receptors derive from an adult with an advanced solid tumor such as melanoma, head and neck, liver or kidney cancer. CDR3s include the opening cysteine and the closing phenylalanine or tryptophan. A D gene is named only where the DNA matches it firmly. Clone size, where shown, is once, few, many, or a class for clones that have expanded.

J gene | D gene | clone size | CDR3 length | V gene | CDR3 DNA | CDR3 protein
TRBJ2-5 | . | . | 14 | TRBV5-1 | TGCGCCAGCAGCTTCAACGGGGCCGAAGAGACCCAGTACTTC | CASSFNGAEETQYF
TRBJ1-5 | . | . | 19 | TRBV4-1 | TGCGCCAGCAGCCAAGATTCGAGAACAGCCTCTCTAAGCAATCAGCCCCAGCATTTT | CASSQDSRTASLSNQPQHF
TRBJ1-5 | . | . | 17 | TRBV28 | TGTGCCAGCAGTTGGCCTCGGGACAAAACAAACAATCAGCCCCAGCATTTT | CASSWPRDKTNNQPQHF
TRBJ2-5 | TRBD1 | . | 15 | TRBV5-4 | TGTGCCAGCAGTTACCCGGGACAGGGGCAAGAGACCCAGTACTTC | CASSYPGQGQETQYF
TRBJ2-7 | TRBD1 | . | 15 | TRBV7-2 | TGTGCCAGCAGCCCACGGACAGGTCCTACCTACGAGCAGTACTTC | CASSPRTGPTYEQYF
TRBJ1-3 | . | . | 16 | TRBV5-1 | TGCGCCAGCAGCTTGGCCATGGGAAGGGCTGGAAACACCATATATTTT | CASSLAMGRAGNTIYF
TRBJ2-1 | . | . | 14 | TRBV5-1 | TGCGCCAGCAGCCCAGGGACCGTCCTCGGTGAGCAGTTCTTC | CASSPGTVLGEQFF
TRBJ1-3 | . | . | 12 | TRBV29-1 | TGCAGCGCACGGCAGGGCGGAAACACCATATATTTT | CSARQGGNTIYF
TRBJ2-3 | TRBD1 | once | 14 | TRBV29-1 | TGCAGCGGGAAGCGCGGGACAGGCGGAGATACGCAGTATTTT | CSGKRGTGGDTQYF
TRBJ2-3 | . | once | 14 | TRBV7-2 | TGTGCCAGCAGCTTACTCGGAGGATTCGATACGCAGTATTTT | CASSLLGGFDTQYF
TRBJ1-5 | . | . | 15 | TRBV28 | TGTGCCAGCAGCTTCTCCGGGACAAGCGATCAGCCCCAGCATTTT | CASSFSGTSDQPQHF
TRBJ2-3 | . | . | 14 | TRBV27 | TGTGCCAGCAGTTTGTTTGGGCCCACAGATACGCAGTATTTT | CASSLFGPTDTQYF
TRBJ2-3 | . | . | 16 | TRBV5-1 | TGCGCCAGCAGCCTAGCTCCTCTATCCGGCACAGATACGCAGTATTTT | CASSLAPLSGTDTQYF
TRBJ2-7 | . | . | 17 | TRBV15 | TGTGCCACCAGCAGAGATCGGAGTTTAGAGTCGTCCTACGAGCAGTACTTC | CATSRDRSLESSYEQYF
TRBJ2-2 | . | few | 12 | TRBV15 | TGTGCCACCAGCTCCGTACTTGGTGAGGTGTTTTTT | CATSSVLGEVFF
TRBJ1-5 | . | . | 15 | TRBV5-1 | TGCGCCAGCAGCTTGGGGGAAGGTGGTAATCAGCCCCAGCATTTT | CASSLGEGGNQPQHF